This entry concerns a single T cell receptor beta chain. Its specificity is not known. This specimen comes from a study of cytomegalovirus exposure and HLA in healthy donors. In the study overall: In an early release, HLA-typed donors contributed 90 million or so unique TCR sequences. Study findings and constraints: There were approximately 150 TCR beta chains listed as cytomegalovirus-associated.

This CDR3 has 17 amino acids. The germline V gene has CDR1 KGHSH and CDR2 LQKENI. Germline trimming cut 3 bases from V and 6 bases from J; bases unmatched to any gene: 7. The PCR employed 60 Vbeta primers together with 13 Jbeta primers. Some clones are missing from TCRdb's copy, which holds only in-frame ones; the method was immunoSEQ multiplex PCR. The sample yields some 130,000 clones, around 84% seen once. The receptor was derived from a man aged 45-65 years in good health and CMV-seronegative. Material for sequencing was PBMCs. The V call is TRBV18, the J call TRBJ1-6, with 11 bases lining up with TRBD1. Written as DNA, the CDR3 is TGTGCCAGCTCACCGCCTACTGGGACAGGGGGTAATTCACCCCTCCACTTT. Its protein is CASSPPTGTGGNSPLHF.